The 10 T cell receptor beta chains below were found in one sample sequenced in a study of cytomegalovirus exposure and HLA in healthy donors. The PCR was carried out with 60 Vbeta primers and 13 Jbeta primers. TCRdb keeps only in-frame clones here, not all; method: immunoSEQ multiplex PCR. The sample yields about 110,000 clones, 12% seen once. The specimen was PBMCs. The receptors originated from a man between 35 and 55 years old in good health and CMV-seropositive.

As regards this clone: Additional DNA sequences in this sample encode the identical CDR3. The genes are TRBV6-5 and TRBJ2-3, with 10 bases lining up with TRBD2. The CDR3 covers 14 residues. V shed 2 bases, J shed 4 bases, and the junction held 0 bases outside the gene matches. Germline values: CDR1 MNHEY, CDR2 SVGAGI. CDR3 amino acids: CASSYSGRADTQYF. The CDR3 coding sequence is TGTGCCAGCAGTTACAGCGGGAGGGCAGATACGCAGTATTTT.

This clone was recorded a few times. Written as DNA, the CDR3 is TGTGCCAGCAGTGTAGAACAGGGAGGCAATCAGCCCCAGCATTTT. Translated: CASSVEQGGNQPQHF. The chain has TRBV27 and TRBJ1-5; TRBD1 is a possible D gene (6 bases). Germline-derived CDR1 and CDR2 are MNHEY and SMNVEV (reference sequence). Trimming cost V 5 bases and J 2 bases, with 13 bases left between them. The CDR3 runs 15 residues.

The chain has TRBV30 and TRBJ1-1; unclear D gene. V lost 0 bases and J 3 bases, leaving 11 bases between the germline ends. The germline V gene has CDR1 GTSNPN and CDR2 SVGIG (reference sequence). CDR3 length: 14 residues. The chain's CDR3 is CAWSVLAGDTEAFF. The CDR3 nucleotides read TGTGCCTGGAGTGTACTAGCCGGGGACACTGAAGCTTTCTTT. The full variable domain, its missing parts supplied by reference TRBV30 and TRBJ1-1, is SQTIHQWPATLVQPVGSPLSLECTVEGTSNPNLYWYRQAAGRGLQLLFYSVGIGQISSEVPQNLSASRPQDRQFILSSKKLLLSDSGFYLCAWSVLAGDTEAFFGQGTRLTVV.

This sequence joins TRBV7-2 and TRBJ2-5; 11 bases are shared with TRBD2. The CDR3 is 17 residues long. CDR1 and CDR2 from the germline V gene are SGHTA and FQGNSA. With V trimmed by 1 base and J by 7 bases, 11 bases remained unmatched. The CDR3 DNA follows: TGTGCCAGCAGCTTAGTGACTAGCGGGAAGTTCCTTGGGACCCAGTACTTC. Translation: CASSLVTSGKFLGTQYF.

The CDR3 bases are TGTGCCAGTAGTAGGGACAACCCCAATTCCGAGCAGTTCTTC. Its protein is CASSRDNPNSEQFF. V is TRBV19 and J is TRBJ2-1; weak D call: TRBD1 (6 bases). CDR3 length equals 14 residues. From germline, CDR1 is LNHDA and CDR2 SQIVND (reference sequence). V was pared by 4 bases and J by 10 bases, with 17 bases between.

This clone was seen a few times. This rearrangement joins TRBV5-4 to TRBJ1-2; TRBD1 matches 10 bases. Germline assignment: CDR1 SGHNT and CDR2 YYREEE (reference sequence). There are 16 residues in the CDR3. Trimming at V came to 4 bases and at J to 0 bases, leaving 6 bases not matched to a gene. The CDR3 bases are TGTGCCAGCAGCCCCGACAGGGGGCTAGCTAACTATGGCTACACCTTC. Translating it yields CASSPDRGLANYGYTF.

This clone was recorded a few times. The chain employs TRBV28 and TRBJ2-7; the D gene is possibly TRBD2 (5 bases). The CDR3 spans 15 residues. Per the germline V gene, CDR1 is MDHEN and CDR2 is SYDVKM. V dropped 5 bases and J dropped 0 bases, with 14 bases sitting between them. CDR3 sequence reads: CASSAGPENSYEQYF. CDR3 DNA: TGTGCCAGCAGTGCGGGCCCAGAAAACTCCTACGAGCAGTACTTC.

This clone was counted only a few times. V and J are TRBV6-1 and TRBJ2-1; 9 bases are a match to TRBD1. Unmatched junction bases numbered 4, after V lost 3 bases and J lost 1 base. This CDR3 region has 16 residues. Germline V gives CDR1 MNHNS, CDR2 SASEGT. CDR3 region: CASSEDRGASYNEQFF. CDR3 nucleotides: TGTGCCAGCAGTGAGGACAGGGGCGCGTCCTACAATGAGCAGTTCTTC.

This clone was counted a few times. The rearrangement joins TRBV19 to TRBJ2-1; TRBD2 matches 8 bases. This CDR3 is 14 amino acids long. Germline CDR1 reads LNHDA; CDR2 reads SQIVND (reference sequence). J was trimmed by 0 bases and V by 7 bases; bases with no gene match: 2. The CDR3: CASTGLASYNEQFF. The CDR3, as DNA: TGTGCCAGTACTGGACTAGCCTCCTACAATGAGCAGTTCTTC.

The chain is built from TRBV7-3 and TRBJ2-1; 8 bases are shared with TRBD2. The CDR3 extends over 14 amino acids. Unmatched junction bases numbered 12, after V lost 5 bases and J lost 12 bases. Germline CDR1 is SGHTA and CDR2 is FQGTGA. CDR3 sequence reads: CASSPGSVGGGQFF. Written as DNA, the CDR3 is TGTGCCAGCAGCCCCGGGTCAGTCGGGGGGGGGCAGTTCTTC.